The 17 T cell receptor beta chains given below trace back to one sample, sequenced in a study of blood T cell repertoires in COVID-19. Sequencing was performed with immunoSEQ multiplex PCR; in TCRdb, only in-frame clones are kept and a portion is missing. The table shows roughly 150,000 clones, with 87% occurring only once. Sequencing was performed on peripheral blood. Receptors originate from a woman in her 70s with COVID-19, enrolled during active disease.

The chain recombines TRBV9 with TRBJ1-2; D is uncertain. The ends were cut back, 0 bases at V and 8 bases at J, with 17 bases in the middle. CDR1 and CDR2 (germline): SGDLS, YYNGEE. The CDR3 covers 15 residues. In nucleotides, the CDR3 is TGTGCCAGCAGCGTAGCCTCTGGCGGGAGAGGAGGCTACACCTTC. As protein: CASSVASGGRGGYTF.

This chain links TRBV11-1 with TRBJ2-5; a weak D match, TRBD1 (5 bases). Per the germline V gene, CDR1 is SGHAT and CDR2 is FQDESV (reference sequence). The V and J ends lost 1 base and 4 bases respectively, with 7 bases between them. The CDR3 runs to 13 residues. The DNA for the CDR3 is TGTGCCAGCAGCTTAGGTAGGGGAGAGACCCAGTACTTC. Translation gives CASSLGRGETQYF.

This clone was detected many times. The chain recombines TRBV7-2 with TRBJ2-7; 7 bases fit TRBD1. The CDR3 contains 14 residues. Unmatched junction bases numbered 9, after V lost 5 bases and J lost 5 bases. Germline V CDR1 and CDR2: SGHTA, FQGNSA. The CDR3 sequence is CASSPTGVFDEQYF. CDR3 sequence (DNA): TGTGCCAGCAGCCCTACAGGGGTTTTCGACGAGCAGTACTTC.

This clone was observed a few times. The sample carries other DNA sequences with the same CDR3. The rearrangement links TRBV7-2 to TRBJ1-3, with TRBD1 as a possible D gene (5 bases). The ends were cut back, 5 bases at V and 4 bases at J, with 12 bases in the middle. Per the germline V gene, CDR1 is SGHTA and CDR2 is FQGNSA. This CDR3 is 14 amino acids long. In DNA, the CDR3 is TGTGCCAGCAGCGGGGGGGTGGGGGGAAACACCATATATTTT. Its translation is CASSGGVGGNTIYF.

CDR3 amino acids: CAISGGGTLRVTEAFF. The CDR3 DNA reads TGTGCCATCAGTGGGGGGGGGACCTTAAGGGTTACTGAAGCTTTCTTT. V and J are TRBV10-3 and TRBJ1-1; maybe TRBD1 (5 bases). Germline V gene lookup returns CDR1 ENHRY and CDR2 SYGVKD. The CDR3 consists of 16 residues. Trimming pared 4 bases from V and 5 bases from J, leaving 20 bases between.

The V gene is TRBV19, the J gene TRBJ1-1; a weak D match, TRBD1 (6 bases). Trimming removed 3 bases at V and 8 bases at J, with 16 bases between. Germline V gene sequence: CDR1 LNHDA, CDR2 SQIVND (reference sequence). CDR3 length equals 14 residues. DNA for the CDR3: TGTGCCAGTAGTATGCCCCAACAGGGCCGAGAAGCTTTCTTT. Protein: CASSMPQQGREAFF. Full variable domain (rest looked up from reference TRBV19 and TRBJ1-1): DGGITQSPKYLFRKEGQNVTLSCEQNLNHDAMYWYRQDPGQGLRLIYYSQIVNDFQKGDIAEGYSVSREKKESFPLTVTSAQKNPTAFYLCASSMPQQGREAFFGQGTRLTVV.

The chain recombines TRBV6-5 with TRBJ2-1, with D possibly TRBD1 on 5 matching bases. The CDR3 spans 15 residues. Trimming stripped 5 bases from V and 2 bases from J, with 13 bases between. Germline assignment: CDR1 MNHEY and CDR2 SVGAGI. CDR3 DNA sequence: TGTGCCAGCAGTCTCGACAAGGGGCCCTACAATGAGCAGTTCTTC. It encodes CASSLDKGPYNEQFF.

This chain connects TRBV11-2 to TRBJ2-1; D remains ambiguous. This CDR3 region has 12 residues. V was shortened by 1 base and J by 15 bases, with 13 bases between the two germline ends. From germline, CDR1 is SGHAT and CDR2 FQNNGV. The CDR3 spells CASSLGQVESFF. Here the CDR3 DNA reads TGTGCCAGCAGCTTAGGGCAGGTTGAGTCGTTCTTC.

This chain links TRBV7-9 with TRBJ1-5, with 11 positions matching TRBD1. Germline CDR1 and CDR2: SEHNR and FQNEAQ (reference sequence). CDR3 length: 19 residues. V lost 0 bases and J lost 1; bases outside the gene matches: 8. The CDR3 DNA reads as TGTGCCAGCAGCTTAGCGAGTGGGACAGGGGGTTACAGCAATCAGCCCCAGCATTTT. Its protein is CASSLASGTGGYSNQPQHF.

The chain is built from TRBV4-1 and TRBJ2-7; D not certain. Trimming cost V 4 bases and J 2 bases, with 9 bases left between them. Germline V gene data show CDR1 as MGHRA and CDR2 as YSYEKL. This CDR3 is 13 amino acids long. The CDR3 DNA is TGCGCCAGCAGCCCTACCTCCGCCTACGAGCAGTACTTC. Protein sequence: CASSPTSAYEQYF.

The genes are TRBV4-1 and TRBJ1-5; no clear D gene. The CDR3 has 13 residues. Germline V gene sequence: CDR1 MGHRA, CDR2 YSYEKL. The ends were cut back, 5 bases at V and 9 bases at J, with 14 bases in the middle. CDR3 sequence reads: CASSRASGWPQHF. Written as DNA, the CDR3 is TGCGCCAGCAGCAGGGCGAGCGGGTGGCCCCAGCATTTT.

The chain uses TRBV19 and TRBJ2-1; 13 positions agree with TRBD2. Germline V gene lookup returns CDR1 LNHDA and CDR2 SQIVND (reference sequence). The V segment lost 7 bases and the J segment 7 bases; nucleotides outside the gene matches: 10. There are 16 residues in the CDR3. CDR3 protein: CASKVSTSGGPNEQFF. As DNA, the CDR3 is TGTGCCAGTAAGGTATCGACTAGCGGGGGGCCTAATGAGCAGTTCTTC.

The V call is TRBV3-1 (or the pseudogene TRBV3-2), the J call TRBJ1-5; D gene ambiguous. Germline-derived CDR1 and CDR2 are LGHDT and YNNKEL (reference sequence). The CDR3 is 15 residues long. The V and J ends lost 4 bases and 0 bases respectively, with 10 bases between them. The CDR3 spells CASSPAGDSNQPQHF. DNA for the CDR3: TGTGCCAGCAGCCCAGCGGGTGATAGCAATCAGCCCCAGCATTTT.

V usage is TRBV4-1 and J usage is TRBJ2-7; 9 nucleotides agree with TRBD2. J was trimmed by 0 bases and V by 3 bases; bases with no gene match: 0. The germline gives CDR1 MGHRA, CDR2 YSYEKL. CDR3 length equals 14 residues. Here the CDR3 reads CASSQRGGSYEQYF. CDR3 bases: TGCGCCAGCAGCCAGCGGGGGGGCTCCTACGAGCAGTACTTC.

The chain combines TRBV5-1 with TRBJ2-2; D is perhaps TRBD2 (6 bases). The germline V gene encodes CDR1 SGHRS and CDR2 YFSETQ. This CDR3 contains 16 residues. V was cut by 0 bases and J by 0 bases, with 9 bases left in between. The CDR3 region is CASSLGGDPNTGELFF. The CDR3 region has the DNA TGCGCCAGCAGCTTGGGGGGGGACCCGAACACCGGGGAGCTGTTTTTT.

This rearrangement joins TRBV7-6 to TRBJ1-1; 8 bases align to TRBD1. V lost 5 bases to trimming and J lost 0 bases; unmatched junction nucleotides: 5. The germline V gene has CDR1 SGHVS and CDR2 FNYEAQ. The CDR3 covers 15 residues. The chain's CDR3 is CASSQRTGLNTEAFF. CDR3 coding DNA: TGTGCCAGCAGCCAACGGACAGGGTTGAACACTGAAGCTTTCTTT.

This clone was recorded a few times. The gene calls are TRBV28 and TRBJ2-7; D possibly corresponds to TRBD2 (6 bases). CDR1 and CDR2 from the germline V gene are MDHEN and SYDVKM. The CDR3 loop spans 14 amino acids. V was cut by 5 bases and J by 3 bases, with 14 bases left in between. DNA for the CDR3: TGTGCCAGCAGTCTCGAGGTGCGGGGCTACGAGCAGTACTTC. Its protein product is CASSLEVRGYEQYF.